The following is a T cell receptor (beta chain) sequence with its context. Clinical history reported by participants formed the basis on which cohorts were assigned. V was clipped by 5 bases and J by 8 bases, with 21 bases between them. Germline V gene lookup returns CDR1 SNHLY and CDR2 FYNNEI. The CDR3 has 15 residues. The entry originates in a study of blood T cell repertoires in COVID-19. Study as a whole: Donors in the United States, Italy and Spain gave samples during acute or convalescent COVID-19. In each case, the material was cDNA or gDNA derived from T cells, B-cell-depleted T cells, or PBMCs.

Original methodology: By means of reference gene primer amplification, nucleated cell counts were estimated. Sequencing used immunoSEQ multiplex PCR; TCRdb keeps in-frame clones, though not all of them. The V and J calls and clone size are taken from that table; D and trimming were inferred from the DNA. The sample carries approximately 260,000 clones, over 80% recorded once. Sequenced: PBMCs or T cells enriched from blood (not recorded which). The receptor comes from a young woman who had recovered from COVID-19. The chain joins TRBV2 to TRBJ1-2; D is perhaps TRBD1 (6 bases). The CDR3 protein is CASSLTQQGDEGYTF. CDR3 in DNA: TGTGCCAGCAGTTTGACACAACAGGGAGATGAGGGCTACACCTTC.